Below are 21 T cell receptor beta chains sequenced from a single sample in a study of cytomegalovirus exposure and HLA in healthy donors. The PCR was carried out with 60 Vbeta primers and 13 Jbeta primers. Produced via immunoSEQ multiplex PCR; TCRdb's table is partial and in-frame only. The table shows some 140,000 clones, with about 81% occurring only once. Sequences were obtained from PBMCs. Receptors were obtained from a woman aged 45-59 years in good health and CMV-seropositive.

This chain uses TRBV7-3 with TRBJ1-3, with 7 bases fitting TRBD1. This CDR3 contains 15 residues. V lost 6 bases and J lost 0; bases outside the gene matches: 5. The V gene's germline CDR1 is SGHTA and CDR2 FQGTGA. The CDR3 nucleotides read TGTGCCAGCAGTCAAGGGGGCAGCTCTGGAAACACCATATATTTT. Amino acids: CASSQGGSSGNTIYF.

This clone was seen a handful of times. CDR3 nucleotide sequence: TGTGCCAGCGGACGGACAGGGCTCTACGAGCAGTACTTC. Its translation: CASGRTGLYEQYF. The J gene is TRBJ2-7, the V gene TRBV6-1; 8 bases line up with TRBD1. V shed 8 bases, J shed 3 bases, and the junction held 6 bases outside the gene matches. There are 13 residues in the CDR3. Germline V gene lookup returns CDR1 MNHNS and CDR2 SASEGT.

This clone came up once. The chain carries TRBV30 and TRBJ2-3, with a possible D match to TRBD2 (7 bases). V lost 1 base and J lost 11, with 19 bases in between. Germline assignment: CDR1 GTSNPN and CDR2 SVGIG (reference sequence). This CDR3 contains 14 residues. This CDR3 reads CAWSAGGRLVRQYF. The CDR3 DNA sequence: TGTGCCTGGAGTGCGGGGGGCCGGTTGGTTAGGCAGTATTTT.

The V gene is TRBV27, the J gene TRBJ2-7; tentative D call: TRBD2 (6 bases). The CDR3 has 14 residues. Trimming removed 2 bases from V and 2 bases from J, with 10 bases in between. CDR1 and CDR2 from the germline V gene are MNHEY and SMNVEV (reference sequence). Written as DNA, the CDR3 is TGTGCCAGCAGTTTAGGGGGGATCACCTACGAGCAGTACTTC. Translated: CASSLGGITYEQYF.

The rearrangement links TRBV5-4 to TRBJ1-1; D not certain. This CDR3 is built from 12 residues. Germline CDR1 is SGHNT and CDR2 is YYREEE (reference sequence). Between the trimmed V and J ends, which lost 4 bases and 1 base, there was a span of 5 bases. Here the CDR3 DNA reads TGTGCCAGCAGCCCCGGGAACACTGAAGCTTTCTTT. This encodes CASSPGNTEAFF.

The V call is TRBV28, the J call TRBJ2-5, with 8 positions matching TRBD2. The germline V gene has CDR1 MDHEN and CDR2 SYDVKM. The V segment lost 6 bases and the J segment 7 bases; nucleotides outside the gene matches: 13. The CDR3 runs to 15 residues. The DNA of the CDR3 is TGTGCCAGCAGCCCGGGGACTAGTCGGGGTCCGACCCAGTACTTC. Translating it yields CASSPGTSRGPTQYF. The whole variable domain, remainder taken from reference TRBV28 and TRBJ2-5, is DVKVTQSSRYLVKRTGEKVFLECVQDMDHENMFWYRQDPGLGLRLIYFSYDVKMKEKGDIPEGYSVSREKKERFSLILESASTNQTSMYLCASSPGTSRGPTQYFGPGTRLLVL.

There are a few counts of this clone. The V gene is TRBV5-8, the J gene TRBJ1-3; the D gene is possibly TRBD1 (6 bases). CDR3 length: 14 residues. CDR1 SGHTS and CDR2 YDEGEE come from the germline V gene. V was pared by 0 bases and J by 5 bases, with 9 bases between. Here the CDR3 DNA reads TGTGCCAGCAGCTTGGCCGGGACAAGAAACACCATATATTTT. This gives the protein CASSLAGTRNTIYF.

The chain's CDR3 is CASSSSDREKYYEQYF. In DNA, the CDR3 is TGTGCCAGCAGCTCCTCGGACAGGGAAAAATACTACGAGCAGTACTTC. J is TRBJ2-7 and V is TRBV7-8; 8 bases map to TRBD1. This CDR3 comprises 16 residues. Trimming took 4 bases from V and 3 from J; bases not matched to a gene: 11. Germline CDR1 SGHVS, CDR2 FQNEAQ.

The rearrangement joins TRBV18 to TRBJ1-1, with D maybe TRBD1 (5 bases). CDR1 KGHSH and CDR2 LQKENI come from the germline V gene. The CDR3 is made up of 13 amino acids. Trimming cost V 3 bases and J 5 bases, with 10 bases left between them. The CDR3 spells CASSPGGWTEAFF. CDR3 DNA sequence: TGTGCCAGCTCACCGGGGGGTTGGACTGAAGCTTTCTTT.

This clone has just a few counts. V gene TRBV5-1 combines with J gene TRBJ2-6; no reliable D call. Germline V gene sequence: CDR1 SGHRS, CDR2 YFSETQ. The CDR3 consists of 16 residues. V lost 6 bases and J 0 bases, leaving 13 bases between the germline ends. CDR3 coding DNA: TGCGCCAGCACTAACAGCCAAGTCTCTGGGGCCAACGTCCTGACTTTC. This codes for CASTNSQVSGANVLTF.

The V call is TRBV7-9, the J call TRBJ1-5, with D tentatively TRBD1 (5 bases). Germline V lookup: CDR1 SEHNR, CDR2 FQNEAQ (reference sequence). The CDR3 is made up of 15 amino acids. Trimming shortened V by 5 bases and J by 6 bases, and 17 bases separated the two germline ends. CDR3 nucleotides: TGTGCCAGCAGCCCCCGTGGGGGAGGAGGTCAGCCCCAGCATTTT. It translates to CASSPRGGGGQPQHF.

This rearrangement joins TRBV5-1 to TRBJ1-4; D possibly corresponds to TRBD1 (5 bases). Trimming shortened V by 3 bases and J by 6 bases, and 15 bases separated the two germline ends. Germline V gene data show CDR1 as SGHRS and CDR2 as YFSETQ. CDR3 length: 15 residues. CDR3 in amino acids: CASSSVGGMDEKLFF. In DNA form, the CDR3 reads TGCGCCAGCAGCTCTGTGGGGGGTATGGATGAAAAACTGTTTTTT.

CDR3 protein: CASSLRVGEQYF. DNA of the CDR3: TGTGCCAGCAGTTTGAGGGTGGGTGAGCAGTACTTC. The gene calls are TRBV28 and TRBJ2-7, with a tentative D call TRBD2 (5 bases). Germline CDR1 reads MDHEN; CDR2 reads SYDVKM. Between the trimmed V and J ends, which lost 3 bases and 7 bases, there was a span of 10 bases. The length of the CDR3 is 12 residues.

The chain combines TRBV19 with TRBJ2-7; possibly TRBD1 for D (5 bases). The CDR3 is 13 residues long. Per the germline V gene, CDR1 is LNHDA and CDR2 is SQIVND (reference sequence). V was trimmed by 8 bases and J by 7 bases, leaving 18 bases between them. The chain's CDR3 is CASAKDTQREQYF. The CDR3 DNA is TGTGCCAGTGCCAAGGACACCCAGCGAGAGCAGTACTTC.

The chain has TRBV29-1 and TRBJ2-1, with D possibly TRBD1 on 5 matching bases. The CDR3 is 13 residues long. CDR1 is SQVTM and CDR2 is ANQGSEA in the germline V gene. V lost 3 bases, J lost 9 bases, and 15 bases lay in between. The CDR3 DNA sequence: TGCAGCGTTGATGAATCCTTAAGGGGTGAGCAGTTCTTC. Translated: CSVDESLRGEQFF.

To note about this clone: Additional DNA sequences in this sample encode the identical CDR3. DNA for the CDR3: TGTGCCAGCAGCGTGGTAGGGGAGAACACTGAAGCTTTCTTT. It encodes CASSVVGENTEAFF. V usage is TRBV9 and J usage is TRBJ1-1, with D tentatively TRBD1 (5 bases). The CDR3 runs to 14 residues. Between the trimmed V and J ends, which lost 2 bases and 1 base, there was a span of 9 bases. The germline V gene encodes CDR1 SGDLS and CDR2 YYNGEE.

Concerning this clone itself: At one end the junction does not follow the germline gene, possibly because of a read error. The chain links TRBV4-1 to TRBJ2-3; TRBD2 matches 9 bases. CDR1 and CDR2 (germline): MGHRA, YSYEKL. This CDR3 is built from 15 residues. The CDR3: CASSRLGETSGAPDF. DNA for the CDR3: TGCGCCAGCAGCCGCCTGGGGGAGACTAGCGGAGCTCCAGATTTT.

This sequence joins TRBV5-1 and TRBJ2-7, with a weak D call TRBD1 (6 bases). The CDR3 length is 14 residues. Germline V CDR1 and CDR2: SGHRS, YFSETQ. The germline V and J ends were trimmed by 3 bases and 4 bases, with 14 bases remaining between them. CDR3 bases: TGCGCCAGCAGCTCCTTGACAGGAGTTTACGAGCAGTACTTC. Protein: CASSSLTGVYEQYF.

The chain joins TRBV5-4 to TRBJ1-4; no clear D gene. The CDR3 is 15 residues long. Germline CDR1 reads SGHNT; CDR2 reads YYREEE (reference sequence). V was clipped by 3 bases and J by 5 bases, with 14 bases between them. The CDR3 spells CASSSRKEANEKLFF. The CDR3 coding sequence is TGTGCCAGCAGCTCAAGGAAGGAGGCCAATGAAAAACTGTTTTTT.

The chain is built from TRBV7-9 and TRBJ2-1, with D uncertain. The CDR3 runs to 13 residues. V shed 6 bases and J shed 3 bases, with 9 bases lying between them. The germline CDR1 and CDR2 sequences are SEHNR and FQNEAQ (reference sequence). CDR3 sequence (DNA): TGTGCCAGCAGTTCCGACAACTACAATGAGCAGTTCTTC. This codes for CASSSDNYNEQFF.

V usage is TRBV5-1 and J usage is TRBJ1-4; possible D gene TRBD1, 6 bases. V lost 2 bases, J lost 0 bases, and 11 bases lay in between. The CDR3 sequence is 16 residues long. Germline CDR1 reads SGHRS; CDR2 reads YFSETQ. CDR3 sequence: CASSFRPGATNEKLFF. The CDR3 nucleotides are TGCGCCAGCAGCTTCCGTCCAGGGGCAACTAATGAAAAACTGTTTTTT.